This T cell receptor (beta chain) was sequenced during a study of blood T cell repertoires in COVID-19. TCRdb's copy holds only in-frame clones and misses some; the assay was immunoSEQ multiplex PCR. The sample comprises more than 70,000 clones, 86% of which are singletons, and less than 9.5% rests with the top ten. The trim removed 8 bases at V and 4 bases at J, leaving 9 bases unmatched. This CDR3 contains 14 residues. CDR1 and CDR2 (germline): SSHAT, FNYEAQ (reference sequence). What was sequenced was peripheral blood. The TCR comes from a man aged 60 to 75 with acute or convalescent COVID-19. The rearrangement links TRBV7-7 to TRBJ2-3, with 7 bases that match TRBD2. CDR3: CASAGAGFADTQYF. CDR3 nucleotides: TGTGCCAGCGCGGGAGCAGGTTTCGCAGATACGCAGTATTTT.